This T cell receptor (beta chain) was sequenced during a study of T cell repertoires in cytomegalovirus infection. For the study at large: CMV infection together with matching HLA type was indicated by public TCR beta signatures. Study conclusions and caveats: There were HLA-C-restricted CMV-specific TCR beta clonotypes dominating the ex vivo response. Cumulative frequency (of public TCR beta family members) identified carriers of CMV plus the relevant HLA.

This clonotype has at least ten counts. Its antigen is currently unknown. A single record per CDR3 protein comes from TCRdb applying MiXCR to the reads. Altogether hundreds of thousands of distinct CDR3 sequences are present, around 9.6% being singletons, with the ten largest covering more than 2.5%. Germline-derived CDR1 and CDR2 are DFQATT and SNEGSKA (reference sequence). This CDR3 spans 12 amino acids. V was pared by 1 base and J by 5 bases, with 8 bases between. This TCR was sampled from a human donor in good health (CMV status not recorded). Some clones in this sample may be carry-over from other donors' samples. Sequencing was done on a sample of PBMCs. This chain links TRBV20-1 with TRBJ2-5; D is unclear. CDR3 loop: CSARGFKETQYF. The CDR3, as DNA: TGCAGTGCTAGAGGGTTTAAGGAGACCCAGTACTTC.